This TCR beta chain was sequenced in a study of T cells in Graves' hyperthyroidism and ophthalmopathy. Study summary: Peripheral blood sampling occurred at initial diagnosis, before any treatment.

This clonotype was observed many times. Its matching antigen is unknown. Out of over 9 ml of fresh peripheral blood came the PBMCs. Researchers took RNA transcripts and amplified the TCR beta CDR3 regions from them. The HTBI set primed first-round TCR CDR3 RT-PCR. TCRdb reprocessed the multiplex PCR reads with MiXCR, giving one entry per CDR3 protein. This sample has around 290,000 distinct CDR3 sequences, with roughly 13% found just once. Study-level points and caveats: A model built on 13 V-J features separated ophthalmopathy from stable hyperthyroidism.

From germline, CDR1 is SQVTM and CDR2 ANQGSEA. After removal of 3 bases from V and 3 bases from J, the junction contained 13 bases not matched to a gene. CDR3 size: 18 residues. The specimen was blood. The chain uses TRBV29-1 and TRBJ2-1, with 11 bases aligning to TRBD2. The clonotype comes from a woman aged 40-49 years with Graves' hyperthyroidism. The CDR3, as DNA: TGCAGCGTTGACCTCGGGACTAGCGGTTCACTCTTCTACAATGAGCAGTTCTTC. Its protein is CSVDLGTSGSLFYNEQFF.